One and the same sample provided the 21 T cell receptor beta chains below, sequenced in a study of vaccination and CD4 T cells after COVID-19. Treatment specified: roughly 10-day PBMC culture with coronavirus spike peptide pools or control peptides (ViraFEST assay). Their cognate antigens are unknown. The Oncomine TCR Beta short-read assay sequenced DNA from cultured CD4+ T cells. TCRdb re-called the PCR reads through MiXCR, storing one row per CDR3 protein. The sample lists 7,500 to 9,000 distinct CDR3 sequences, roughly 20% occurring once. The sample consisted of CD4+ T cells from blood, cultured in vitro, taken after SARS-CoV-2 vaccination. The receptors here all came from a human donor who had recovered from COVID-19.

This clonotype showed up just a few times. The CDR3 reads CASGGTDNQPQHF. The CDR3 nucleotides are TGTGCCAGCGGAGGGACAGATAATCAGCCCCAGCATTTT. The chain is built from TRBV6-1 and TRBJ1-5; 7 positions match TRBD1. The CDR3 spans 13 residues. CDR1 is MNHNS and CDR2 is SASEGT in the germline V gene. V was pared by 8 bases and J by 4 bases, with 5 bases of the junction left unmatched.

The chain uses TRBV29-1 and TRBJ1-1; D is undetermined. The germline gives CDR1 SQVTM, CDR2 ANQGSEA. The CDR3 consists of 12 residues. V was shortened by 3 bases and J by 1 base, with 6 bases between the two germline ends. CDR3 bases: TGCAGCGTTGACTTCGGGAACACTGAAGCTTTCTTT. This sequence encodes CSVDFGNTEAFF.

In its sample, this clonotype ranks as medium-sized (0.01 to 0.1%). This chain joins TRBV27 and TRBJ1-1, with a tentative D call TRBD1 (5 bases). The CDR3 contains 13 residues. V was trimmed by 3 bases and J by 3 bases, leaving 8 bases between them. Germline CDR1 reads MNHEY; CDR2 reads SMNVEV (reference sequence). The CDR3 DNA follows: TGTGCCAGCAGTTTGTCCAGGGACACTGAAGCTTTCTTT. This gives the protein CASSLSRDTEAFF.

This clonotype is deemed medium-sized. The chain is built from TRBV20-1 and TRBJ2-7; D is tentatively TRBD1 or TRBD2 (5 bases each). The CDR3 loop spans 15 amino acids. Germline loops: CDR1 DFQATT, CDR2 SNEGSKA (reference sequence). Trimming shortened V by 6 bases and J by 6 bases, and 24 bases separated the two germline ends. DNA for the CDR3: TGCAGTGCCCAGACGGGGCGCCAAATATACGGCGAGCAGTACTTC. Protein product: CSAQTGRQIYGEQYF.

The genes are TRBV7-3 and TRBJ1-1; D gene unclear. The germline V gene encodes CDR1 SGHTA and CDR2 FQGTGA. V was shortened by 3 bases and J by 1 base, with 6 bases between the two germline ends. The CDR3 has 13 residues. The CDR3 region has the DNA TGTGCCAGCAGCTTTACGGCGAACACTGAAGCTTTCTTT. Translation: CASSFTANTEAFF.

The V call is TRBV11-3, the J call TRBJ1-3, with D perhaps matching TRBD1 (6 bases). Trimming cost V 0 bases and J 2 bases, with 8 bases left between them. The CDR3 loop spans 15 amino acids. Per germline, CDR1 SGHNT and CDR2 YENEEA. CDR3 protein: CASSLEGTTGNTIYF. CDR3 DNA sequence: TGTGCCAGCAGCTTAGAGGGGACAACTGGAAACACCATATATTTT.

This clonotype was counted a few times. The rearrangement links TRBV28 to TRBJ1-5; 7 nucleotides agree with TRBD1. The CDR3 is 16 amino acids. Germline V gene sequence: CDR1 MDHEN, CDR2 SYDVKM. The V segment lost 8 bases and the J segment 4 bases; nucleotides outside the gene matches: 14. The CDR3 DNA reads TGTGCCAGCGGGCGGCGCTCCGGGACAGTGAATCAGCCCCAGCATTTT. It yields the protein CASGRRSGTVNQPQHF.

The chain couples TRBV28 to TRBJ1-3; no definite D call. The CDR3 covers 12 residues. V was clipped by 5 bases and J by 9 bases, with 11 bases between them. The germline V gene has CDR1 MDHEN and CDR2 SYDVKM. DNA for the CDR3: TGTGCCAGCAGTACCCTCTCGGGCACCATATATTTT. This sequence encodes CASSTLSGTIYF.

This clonotype has only a few counts. The chain recombines TRBV27 with TRBJ2-7; 7 bases align to TRBD1. Germline V gives CDR1 MNHEY, CDR2 SMNVEV (reference sequence). Trimming at V came to 1 base and at J to 3 bases, leaving 18 bases not matched to a gene. The CDR3 has 19 residues. The CDR3 protein is CASSLLSGTETKAHYEQYF. The CDR3 nucleotides are TGTGCCAGCAGTTTATTGTCCGGGACAGAGACTAAAGCCCACTACGAGCAGTACTTC.

As for this clonotype: One base away lies a much larger clone, so this may be a sequencing read error. The gene calls are TRBV28 and TRBJ2-5; the D gene could be TRBD1 or TRBD2 (5 bases each). Germline V gene lookup returns CDR1 MDHEN and CDR2 SYDVKM. The CDR3 length is 14 residues. CDR3 sequence reads: CVSPGRPSQETQYF. DNA for the CDR3: TGTGTCAGCCCGGGACGGCCTTCACAAGAGACCCAGTACTTC. Based on the CDR3 plus reference TRBV28 and TRBJ2-5, the full variable domain is DVKVTQSSRYLVKRTGEKVFLECVQDMDHENMFWYRQDPGLGLRLIYFSYDVKMKEKGDIPEGYSVSREKKERFSLILESASTNQTSMYLCVSPGRPSQETQYFGPGTRLLVL.

This clonotype was recorded only once. The rearrangement links TRBV25-1 to TRBJ2-1; D unclear. CDR3 size: 14 residues. The ends were cut back, 6 bases at V and 8 bases at J, with 17 bases in the middle. Germline V gene data show CDR1 as MGHDK and CDR2 as SYGVNS. CDR3: CASSPSLGTDEQFF. DNA for the CDR3: TGTGCCAGCAGCCCCTCGTTGGGAACCGATGAGCAGTTCTTC.

This clonotype is judged medium-sized (0.01 to 0.1%). J is TRBJ1-5 and V is TRBV7-3; perhaps TRBD1 as D (6 bases). Per germline, CDR1 SGHTA and CDR2 FQGTGA. Trimming pared 5 bases from V and 4 bases from J, leaving 9 bases between. The CDR3 extends over 13 amino acids. CDR3 protein: CASSVRGNQPQHF. CDR3 coding DNA: TGTGCCAGCAGCGTAAGGGGGAATCAGCCCCAGCATTTT.

This sequence joins TRBV29-1 and TRBJ2-2; D is ambiguous. CDR3 length equals 11 residues. The V and J ends lost 5 bases and 4 bases respectively, with 5 bases between them. The V gene's germline CDR1 is SQVTM and CDR2 ANQGSEA. The CDR3: CSVPGTGELFF. CDR3 sequence (DNA): TGCAGCGTTCCAGGCACCGGGGAGCTGTTTTTT.

In its sample, this clonotype is medium-sized. This rearrangement joins TRBV20-1 to TRBJ2-1; 8 bases line up with TRBD1. The CDR3 has 15 amino acids. From germline, CDR1 is DFQATT and CDR2 SNEGSKA (reference sequence). Trimming took 6 bases from V and 5 from J; bases not matched to a gene: 12. For the CDR3, the DNA is TGCAGTGCCTCCCGGCCGGGACAGGCCCACAATGAGCAGTTCTTC. Protein sequence: CSASRPGQAHNEQFF.

By proportion, this clonotype is medium-sized. V and J are TRBV7-2 and TRBJ2-3; possibly TRBD1 or TRBD2 for D (6 bases each). The CDR3 spans 14 residues. Germline V gives CDR1 SGHTA, CDR2 FQGNSA. Trimming stripped 3 bases from V and 3 bases from J, with 10 bases between. The CDR3 spells CASSFWGATDTQYF. CDR3 nucleotides: TGTGCCAGCAGCTTTTGGGGGGCGACAGATACGCAGTATTTT.

This clonotype has only a few counts. J is TRBJ1-2 and V is TRBV20-1, with D possibly matching TRBD1 (5 bases). The CDR3 is made up of 17 amino acids. Deletions cut 3 bases from V and 4 bases from J, with 24 bases between. Germline values: CDR1 DFQATT, CDR2 SNEGSKA (reference sequence). This CDR3 is CSARNSLMTPGGYGYTF. CDR3 coding DNA: TGCAGTGCTAGGAATTCGTTGATGACTCCGGGGGGCTATGGCTACACCTTC.

This clonotype counts as medium-sized. The V and J genes are TRBV7-7 and TRBJ2-5; TRBD2 aligns across 15 bases. The CDR3 has 16 amino acids. Germline V gene data show CDR1 as SSHAT and CDR2 as FNYEAQ (reference sequence). The V and J ends lost 5 bases and 6 bases, in that order; junction bases with no gene match: 7. The CDR3 sequence is CASSPGLAGGRQTQYF. CDR3 nucleotide sequence: TGTGCCAGCAGCCCAGGACTAGCGGGGGGGCGACAGACCCAGTACTTC.

This clonotype was seen once. The V call is TRBV5-6, the J call TRBJ2-7; D call uncertain. Deletions cut 0 bases from V and 0 bases from J, with 10 bases between. Germline assignment: CDR1 SGHDT and CDR2 YYEEEE. CDR3 size: 15 residues. CDR3 DNA sequence: TGTGCCAGCAGCTTGGGGTTCGGAGCCTCCTACGAGCAGTACTTC. Its translation: CASSLGFGASYEQYF.

CDR3 sequence reads: CASSELDIQYF. Written as DNA, the CDR3 is TGTGCCAGCAGTGAGTTAGACATCCAGTACTTC. The chain combines TRBV2 with TRBJ2-7; D call uncertain. The length of the CDR3 is 11 residues. The germline gives CDR1 SNHLY, CDR2 FYNNEI. Between the trimmed V and J ends, which lost 3 bases and 10 bases, there was a span of 10 bases.

This clonotype occurred a few times. The chain is built from TRBV7-3 and TRBJ2-1; D might be TRBD2 (6 bases). Per the germline V gene, CDR1 is SGHTA and CDR2 is FQGTGA. This CDR3 region has 13 residues. The V end was cut by 5 bases, the J end by 5 bases, with 10 bases between. In nucleotides, the CDR3 is TGTGCCAGCAGCATGGGGACTCACAATGAGCAGTTCTTC. As protein: CASSMGTHNEQFF.

This clonotype was detected a few times. The chain carries TRBV6-2 or TRBV6-3 and TRBJ2-5; 12 bases are shared with TRBD2. This CDR3 is 19 amino acids long. CDR1 is MNHEY and CDR2 is SVGEGT in the germline V gene. Trimming at V came to 5 bases and at J to 5 bases, leaving 18 bases not matched to a gene. CDR3 DNA: TGTGCCAGCAGTGAAAGGGATCCGGGACTAGCGGGCCCCCGGGAGACCCAGTACTTC. This gives the protein CASSERDPGLAGPRETQYF.